This TCR beta chain derives from a study of T cell repertoires in cytomegalovirus infection. Study at large: CMV infection plus the matching HLA type was flagged by public TCR beta signatures. Regarding the study as a whole: Based on cumulative public TCR beta family frequency, carriers of CMV plus the relevant HLA were identified. Within the response measured ex vivo, HLA-C-restricted CMV-specific TCR beta clonotypes were dominant.

This CDR3 comprises 14 residues. Germline values: CDR1 LNHNV, CDR2 YYDKDF (reference sequence). V was clipped by 8 bases and J by 2 bases; unmatched bases: 6. Via MiXCR, TCRdb re-called the reads, giving one row per CDR3 protein. The sample lists hundreds of thousands of distinct CDR3 sequences, about 10% seen once, with 10% in the top ten. A word on this clonotype: Its specificity is unknown.

V and J are TRBV15 and TRBJ2-4, with 7 bases fitting TRBD1. The sequenced material came from PBMCs. This clonotype was sampled from a human donor in good health (CMV status not recorded). Some clones in this sample may be carry-over from other donors' samples. CDR3 amino acids: CATRLDRSKNIQYF. The CDR3 DNA reads as TGTGCCACCCGGCTGGACAGGTCCAAAAACATTCAGTACTTC.